This T cell receptor beta chain was sequenced for a study of neurological immune-mediated disorders. Each CDR3 protein gets one entry after TCRdb re-called the 5' RACE reads with MiXCR. The sample comprises more than 15,000 distinct CDR3 sequences, 14% to 15% of which are singletons, and roughly an eighth rests with the top ten. This clonotype has ten or more counts. The germline gives CDR1 SEHNR, CDR2 FQNEAQ (reference sequence). This CDR3 spans 13 amino acids. This rearrangement joins TRBV7-9 to TRBJ2-7; weak D call: TRBD1 (7 bases). The sample taken for sequencing was PBMCs. The receptor was isolated from a man in his 60s with HTLV-1-associated myelopathy (HAM/TSP). Here the CDR3 DNA reads TGTGCATACCGGCGAGACAGGGAGGCCGAGCAGTACTTC. The encoded protein is CAYRRDREAEQYF.